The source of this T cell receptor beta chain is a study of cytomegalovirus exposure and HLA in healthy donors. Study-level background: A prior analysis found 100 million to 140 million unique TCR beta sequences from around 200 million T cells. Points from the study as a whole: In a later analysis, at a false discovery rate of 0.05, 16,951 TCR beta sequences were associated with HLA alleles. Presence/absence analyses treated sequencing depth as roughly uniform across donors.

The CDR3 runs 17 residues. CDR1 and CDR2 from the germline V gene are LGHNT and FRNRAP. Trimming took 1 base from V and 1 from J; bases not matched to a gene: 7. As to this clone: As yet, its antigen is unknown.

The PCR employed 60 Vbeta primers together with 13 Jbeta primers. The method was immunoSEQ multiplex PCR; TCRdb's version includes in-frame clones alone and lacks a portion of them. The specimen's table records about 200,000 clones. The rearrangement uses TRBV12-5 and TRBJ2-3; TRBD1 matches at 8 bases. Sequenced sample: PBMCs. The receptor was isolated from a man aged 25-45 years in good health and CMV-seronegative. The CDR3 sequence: CASGLGTGSGRTDTQYF. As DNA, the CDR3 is TGTGCTAGTGGTTTGGGGACAGGGAGTGGGCGCACAGATACGCAGTATTTT.